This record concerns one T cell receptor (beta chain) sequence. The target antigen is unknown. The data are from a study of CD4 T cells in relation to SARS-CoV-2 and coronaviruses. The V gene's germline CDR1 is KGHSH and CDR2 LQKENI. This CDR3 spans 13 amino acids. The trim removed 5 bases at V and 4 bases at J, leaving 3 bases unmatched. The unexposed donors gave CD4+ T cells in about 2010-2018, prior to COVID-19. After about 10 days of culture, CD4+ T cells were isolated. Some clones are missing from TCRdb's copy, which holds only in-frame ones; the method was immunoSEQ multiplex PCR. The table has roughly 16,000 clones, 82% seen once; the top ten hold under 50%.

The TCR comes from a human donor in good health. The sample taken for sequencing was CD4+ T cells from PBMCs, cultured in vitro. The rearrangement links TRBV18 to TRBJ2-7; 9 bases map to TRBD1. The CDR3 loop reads CASSEGQGYEQYF. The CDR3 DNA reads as TGTGCCAGCTCAGAGGGACAGGGATACGAGCAGTACTTC.